A single sample gave rise to the 19 T cell receptor beta chains below, sequenced in a study of blood T cell repertoires in COVID-19. Sequencing used immunoSEQ multiplex PCR; TCRdb keeps in-frame clones, though not all of them. The sample has tens of thousands of clones; around 86% are singletons. Sequenced sample: peripheral blood. These receptors were taken from an elderly woman with active or convalescent COVID-19.

The genes are TRBV5-4 and TRBJ2-1; 11 nucleotides line up with TRBD2. V shed 7 bases and J 5 bases; nucleotides not matched to a gene: 8. This CDR3 is built from 15 residues. In germline, CDR1 is SGHNT, CDR2 YYREEE (reference sequence). The CDR3 spells CASGSSGGRDNEQFF. The DNA of the CDR3 is TGTGCCAGCGGGTCTAGCGGGGGGAGAGACAATGAGCAGTTCTTC.

The chain uses TRBV27 and TRBJ1-2; a possible D gene is TRBD1 (6 bases). V gave up 4 bases and J gave up 2 bases, with 14 bases separating them. CDR3 size: 15 residues. Germline CDR1 is MNHEY and CDR2 is SMNVEV (reference sequence). CDR3 loop: CASSSGLTGNYGYTF. CDR3 nucleotide sequence: TGTGCCAGCAGTTCTGGCCTTACAGGGAACTATGGCTACACCTTC.

The chain combines TRBV11-2 with TRBJ2-5; weak D call: TRBD1 (6 bases). The CDR3 runs to 15 residues. From germline, CDR1 is SGHAT and CDR2 FQNNGV. V lost 6 bases to trimming and J lost 4 bases, with 18 bases between them. This CDR3 reads CASSPQTGYGETQYF. Written as DNA, the CDR3 is TGTGCCAGCAGTCCACAAACAGGGTATGGAGAGACCCAGTACTTC.

The chain combines TRBV9 with TRBJ2-7; weak D call: TRBD1 (6 bases). The length of the CDR3 is 13 residues. Germline V gives CDR1 SGDLS, CDR2 YYNGEE. Between the trimmed V and J ends, which lost 0 bases and 6 bases, there was a span of 10 bases. CDR3: CASSVGDTFEQYF. The CDR3 coding sequence is TGTGCCAGCAGCGTAGGGGACACCTTCGAGCAGTACTTC.

The chain carries TRBV27 and TRBJ1-6; 7 positions agree with TRBD1. V shed 1 base and J 0 bases; nucleotides not matched to a gene: 6. Per germline, CDR1 MNHEY and CDR2 SMNVEV (reference sequence). The CDR3 consists of 18 residues. The CDR3 bases are TGTGCCAGCAGTTTATGGGGACAGTCCAGCTCCTATAATTCACCCCTCCACTTT. Protein sequence: CASSLWGQSSSYNSPLHF.

The chain has TRBV6-5 and TRBJ1-1; a weak D match, TRBD1 (6 bases). The CDR3 is made up of 13 amino acids. The germline V gene encodes CDR1 MNHEY and CDR2 SVGAGI. Trimming pared 8 bases from V and 8 bases from J, leaving 18 bases between. The CDR3 sequence: CASQTGTGDEAFF. Written as DNA, the CDR3 is TGTGCCAGCCAGACAGGAACCGGTGACGAAGCTTTCTTT.

CDR3 residues: CASSRQGTNEKLFF. Written as DNA, the CDR3 is TGTGCCAGCAGCCGACAGGGGACTAATGAAAAACTGTTTTTT. The chain recombines TRBV9 with TRBJ1-4, with 8 bases matching TRBD1. The CDR3 covers 14 residues. Germline V lookup: CDR1 SGDLS, CDR2 YYNGEE. V lost 4 bases to trimming and J lost 2 bases; unmatched junction nucleotides: 1.

The V call is TRBV6-2 or TRBV6-3, the J call TRBJ1-5; 10 bases fit TRBD1. The germline V gene encodes CDR1 MNHEY and CDR2 SVGEGT. V dropped 5 bases and J dropped 3; count of bases not matched to a gene: 16. This CDR3 has 19 amino acids. The CDR3 is CASSPSGTGVLGFNQPQHF. In nucleotides, the CDR3 is TGTGCCAGCAGTCCCTCGGGGACAGGGGTATTAGGGTTCAATCAGCCCCAGCATTTT.

The rearrangement links TRBV27 to TRBJ1-1; 8 nucleotides line up with TRBD1. Trimming at V came to 2 bases and at J to 5 bases, leaving 7 bases not matched to a gene. This CDR3 is 15 amino acids long. Germline CDR1 MNHEY, CDR2 SMNVEV (reference sequence). CDR3 protein: CASSLAHRGGTEAFF. The DNA for the CDR3 is TGTGCCAGCAGTTTAGCACACAGGGGGGGGACTGAAGCTTTCTTT.

This clone was seen a few times. The V and J genes are TRBV7-8 and TRBJ2-5; 7 bases fit TRBD1. CDR1 is SGHVS and CDR2 is FQNEAQ in the germline V gene. This CDR3 region has 14 residues. V gave up 5 bases and J gave up 3 bases; unmatched junction bases: 6. This CDR3 is CASSGDRAKETQYF. The DNA of the CDR3 is TGTGCCAGCAGCGGCGACAGGGCAAAAGAGACCCAGTACTTC.

This clone was observed a single time. The rearrangement joins TRBV27 to TRBJ2-3; D unresolved. The CDR3 contains 12 residues. Deletions cut 7 bases from V and 6 bases from J, with 11 bases between. Germline V lookup: CDR1 MNHEY, CDR2 SMNVEV (reference sequence). The CDR3 sequence: CASNSHTDTQYF. For the CDR3, the DNA is TGTGCCAGCAACTCCCATACGGATACGCAGTATTTT.

The chain carries TRBV4-2 and TRBJ1-2; D unresolved. The germline CDR1 and CDR2 sequences are LGHNA and YNFKEQ. The CDR3 consists of 14 residues. Trimming stripped 0 bases from V and 5 bases from J, with 10 bases between. The CDR3 region is CASSQDSLAYGYTF. The CDR3 nucleotides read TGTGCCAGCAGCCAAGACTCGCTGGCATATGGCTACACCTTC.

The DNA of the CDR3 is TGTGCCAGCAGCTCGCGTTTGGGACAGGGGAACACTGAAGCTTTCTTT. Translating gives CASSSRLGQGNTEAFF. The rearrangement links TRBV7-2 to TRBJ1-1; TRBD1 aligns across 9 bases. V lost 4 bases to trimming and J lost 1 base; unmatched junction nucleotides: 7. Germline values: CDR1 SGHTA, CDR2 FQGNSA. This CDR3 spans 16 amino acids.

The chain employs TRBV29-1 and TRBJ1-1; 7 bases line up with TRBD1. The trim removed 3 bases at V and 7 bases at J, leaving 11 bases unmatched. The CDR3 contains 14 residues. In germline, CDR1 is SQVTM, CDR2 ANQGSEA. The CDR3 protein is CSVDIQGISGEAFF. The CDR3 coding sequence is TGCAGCGTTGATATACAGGGGATTAGTGGTGAAGCTTTCTTT.

The table lists this clone with a few counts. This chain links TRBV27 with TRBJ1-1; D perhaps matches TRBD1 (5 bases). Per the germline V gene, CDR1 is MNHEY and CDR2 is SMNVEV (reference sequence). The CDR3 has 13 residues. Trimming took 6 bases from V and 4 from J, leaving 12 bases between them. In nucleotides, the CDR3 is TGTGCCAGCAGGATCTACGGGGGCACTGAAGCTTTCTTT. This codes for CASRIYGGTEAFF.

In its sample, this clone was seen a few times. V and J are TRBV27 and TRBJ2-1; 15 positions agree with TRBD2. V was clipped by 5 bases and J by 1 base; unmatched bases: 6. The germline V gene has CDR1 MNHEY and CDR2 SMNVEV (reference sequence). The CDR3 has 18 amino acids. CDR3 in DNA: TGTGCCAGCAGTCCAGGGACTAGCGGGGGGAGTTCCTACAATGAGCAGTTCTTC. This codes for CASSPGTSGGSSYNEQFF.

The rearrangement joins TRBV18 to TRBJ1-1; no clear D gene. V was trimmed by 0 bases and J by 5 bases, leaving 19 bases between them. The CDR3 sequence is 17 residues long. CDR1 and CDR2 from the germline V gene are KGHSH and LQKENI. The CDR3 spells CASSPPLSGRSRTEAFF. CDR3 bases: TGTGCCAGCTCACCACCCCTAAGCGGACGGAGTAGGACTGAAGCTTTCTTT.

The chain is built from TRBV7-9 and TRBJ1-1; perhaps TRBD1 as D (5 bases). The germline gives CDR1 SEHNR, CDR2 FQNEAQ (reference sequence). The CDR3 runs to 15 residues. Trimming removed 3 bases at V and 1 base at J, with 12 bases between. The CDR3: CASSFGGVTNTEAFF. The CDR3 coding sequence is TGTGCCAGCAGCTTCGGGGGGGTAACGAACACTGAAGCTTTCTTT.

The gene calls are TRBV2 and TRBJ1-2, with D possibly matching TRBD1 (5 bases). Germline V gene sequence: CDR1 SNHLY, CDR2 FYNNEI. The CDR3 runs to 16 residues. The germline V and J ends were trimmed by 2 bases and 6 bases, with 19 bases remaining between them. The DNA for the CDR3 is TGTGCCAGCAGTGAATTGATGGCGGTAACAGGTGATGGCTACACCTTC. Encoded protein: CASSELMAVTGDGYTF.